This T cell receptor beta chain derives from a study of memory CD4+ T cells and cytomegalovirus serostatus. Looking at the study overall: Of the healthy Belgian adults, 9 were CMV seropositive and 20 to 30 seronegative.

Single viable CD3+CD4+CD8-CD45RO+ cells were sorted as the memory CD4+ T cells. Donors' CMV status reflects serum IgG against pp150, pp28, p38, p52. The length of the CDR3 is 19 residues. With 9 bases clipped from V and 3 bases from J, the junction kept 23 bases outside the gene matches. Study outcomes and limitations: Suggested: most of the CMV-linked TCR signature lies in CD4+ memory cells. Each of around 69 CMV-associated TCRbeta sequences occurred in one to five individuals.

The protocol was immunoSEQ multiplex PCR, while the TCRdb copy is restricted to in-frame clones and leaves out a portion. The table includes 60,000 to 70,000 clones, 75% to 80% detected once. Regarding this clone: The antigen is not known.

The rearrangement uses TRBV6-7 and TRBJ2-7; 10 bases map to TRBD2. TRBV6-7 is recorded as an ORF, its role being uncertain. Sequencing input: memory CD4+ T cells from blood. The receptor's source is an adult in good health and CMV-seropositive. The CDR3 DNA is TGTGCCAGTTCCTCTTCTAGCGGGAGTCCGAACTGGCGTCTCTACGAGCAGTACTTC. It encodes CASSSSSGSPNWRLYEQYF.